This T cell receptor beta chain was recorded in a study of CD8 T cells in ankylosing spondylitis. The V and J ends lost 0 bases and 9 bases respectively, with 17 bases between them. In germline, CDR1 is DFQATT, CDR2 SNEGSKA (reference sequence). CDR3 length: 14 amino acids. This clonotype was seen at least ten times. Via MiXCR, TCRdb re-called the 5' RACE reads, giving one row per CDR3 protein. The sample lists some 150,000 distinct CDR3 sequences; about an eighth were seen once. The rearrangement links TRBV20-1 to TRBJ2-5; D might be TRBD1 (7 bases). Sequencing was carried out using blood, either unsorted or a sorted T cell fraction (not recorded which). This clonotype was sampled from a female donor with ankylosing spondylitis or in good health (not recorded which). CDR3 nucleotide sequence: TGCAGTGCTAGAGATTCTGCCAGGGGGGTGTCCCAGTACTTC. The encoded protein is CSARDSARGVSQYF.